Listed below are T cell receptor beta chains from one sample, sequenced in a study of T-cell memory formation after mild COVID-19. Via MiXCR, TCRdb re-called the 5' RACE reads, giving one row per CDR3 protein. The repertoire includes fewer than 550,000 distinct CDR3 sequences, roughly 20% of them detected once, and approximately 8.1% sits in the top ten. Sequenced material: PBMCs or a T cell subset sorted from them (not recorded which). All receptors come from an adult woman who had mild COVID-19 (a few samples of this study predate the infection). Cell type and time point are not known. The CDR3 runs from the conserved cysteine through the conserved F or W. Fields, in order: V gene, clone size, J gene, D gene, CDR3 DNA, CDR3 protein. D genes are given only for firm matches. Some rows mark clone size as missing; the rest say once, few, many or name a class of expanded clone.

TRBV2	few	TRBJ1-4	TRBD1	TGTGCCAGCAAGCGGGACAGCGGTAATGAAAAACTGTTTTTT	CASKRDSGNEKLFF
TRBV4-1	NA	TRBJ1-1	NA	TGCGCCAGCAGCCAAGGAGAGGGGGTAGGCACTGAAGCTTTCTTT	CASSQGEGVGTEAFF
TRBV6-2/TRBV6-3	few	TRBJ1-1	TRBD1	TGTGCCAGCGGAAATCTAAGGACAGGGACGAACACTGAAGCTTTCTTT	CASGNLRTGTNTEAFF
TRBV3-1	NA	TRBJ2-3	TRBD2	TGTGCCAGCAGCCAAGCCAGCGGGGTGGCAGATACGCAGTATTTT	CASSQASGVADTQYF
TRBV11-2	NA	TRBJ1-1	TRBD1	TGTGCCAGCAGGAGACAGGGCCAAATGAACACTGAAGCTTTCTTT	CASRRQGQMNTEAFF
TRBV24-1	NA	TRBJ1-5	NA	TGTGCCACCAGTGAACCCGGACAGCCCCAGCATTTT	CATSEPGQPQHF
TRBV2	few	TRBJ2-5	NA	TGTGCCAGCAGTGAAGCAAGTAGGGGGTCTGCAGAGACCCAGTACTTC	CASSEASRGSAETQYF
TRBV7-9	few	TRBJ2-4	TRBD1	TGTGCCAGCAGCCCTAGACAGGGATACTCCAAAAACATTCAGTACTTC	CASSPRQGYSKNIQYF
TRBV7-2	few	TRBJ2-7	NA	TGTGCCAGCAGCTTATTTCTCTCTCTCGAGCAGTACTTC	CASSLFLSLEQYF
TRBV7-9	few	TRBJ1-1	NA	TGTGCCAGCAGCTCAAGAGTGTCAGCTGAAGCTTTCTTT	CASSSRVSAEAFF
TRBV3-1	few	TRBJ2-1	TRBD2	TGTGCCAGCGAGACTAGCGGGAGGGGCAATGAGCAGTTCTTC	CASETSGRGNEQFF
TRBV29-1	NA	TRBJ2-3	NA	TGCAGCGTTGAATTGGTAGATACGCAGTATTTT	CSVELVDTQYF
TRBV6-5	NA	TRBJ1-5	TRBD1	TGTGCCAGCAGTTACTCACAGGGGGTACAGCCCCAGCATTTT	CASSYSQGVQPQHF
TRBV28	once	TRBJ1-2	TRBD1	TGTGCCAGCAGATCGGACAGGGTGTCGGGAGGCTACACCTTC	CASRSDRVSGGYTF
TRBV12-3/TRBV12-4	few	TRBJ2-5	NA	TGTGCCAGCACCCCCGGTCGTCCCATAGGCCAAGAGACCCAGTACTTC	CASTPGRPIGQETQYF
TRBV29-1	few	TRBJ1-1	NA	TGCAGCGTTGGGGGCCGGAACACTGAAGCTTTCTTT	CSVGGRNTEAFF
TRBV20-1	many	TRBJ2-4	NA	TGCAGTGCTGGGGATGGAGGGGGCAAAAACATTCAGTACTTC	CSAGDGGGKNIQYF
TRBV6-6	NA	TRBJ2-1	NA	TGTGCCAGCAGTCCTGGGGCACTAGCTATGAATGAGCAGTTCTTC	CASSPGALAMNEQFF
TRBV4-1	NA	TRBJ1-5	NA	TGCGCCAGCAGCCAAGCAGTTGTTCAGCCCCAGCATTTT	CASSQAVVQPQHF
TRBV5-1	NA	TRBJ2-3	NA	TGCGCCAGCAGCTTGGCCCTCCACACAGATACGCAGTATTTT	CASSLALHTDTQYF
TRBV6-2/TRBV6-3	few	TRBJ2-7	TRBD1	TGTGCCACCAGGGGGACAGGATCCTACGAGCAGTACTTC	CATRGTGSYEQYF
TRBV5-1	NA	TRBJ2-7	TRBD1	TGCGCGTCGACCGGGACAGTCTCCTACGAGCAGTACTTC	CASTGTVSYEQYF
TRBV9	few	TRBJ2-3	TRBD1	TGTGCCAGCAGCGGACAGGGGTCCCGCACAGATACGCAGTATTTT	CASSGQGSRTDTQYF